These 25 T cell receptor beta chains originate from one sample sequenced in a study of vaccination and CD4 T cells after COVID-19 (dated by TCRdb to between 2022 and 2023). Libraries were made using PCR. For sequencing, an Illumina iSeq 100 was employed. TCR sequencing of DNA from cultured CD4+ T cells used the Oncomine TCR Beta short-read assay at the Johns Hopkins FTIC core. TCRdb passed the public sequencing reads through fastp at Q25 and MiXCR, retaining productive beta sequences. Rows matching on CDR3 protein sequence are summarized as one entry with the most common DNA and genes. The sample records roughly 7,000 distinct CDR3 sequences, about 25% of which are singletons. Jointly, the top ten make up around a tenth of the sample. No antigen has been assigned to these receptors. Per the publication, the treatment or condition label means: roughly 11-day PBMC culture with coronavirus spike peptide pools or control peptides (ViraFEST assay).

Sequencing was performed on CD4+ T cells from blood, cultured in vitro, taken after SARS-CoV-2 vaccination. Receptors were obtained from a human donor who had recovered from COVID-19.

The chain combines TRBV10-3 with TRBJ2-3; 13 nucleotides align to TRBD2. This CDR3 has 15 residues. Germline CDR1 reads ENHRY; CDR2 reads SYGVKD. J lost 1 base, V lost 7 bases, and 2 bases had no gene match. As DNA, the CDR3 is TGTGCCATCAAGGGACTAGCGGGACGCACAGATACGCAGTATTTT. It specifies CAIKGLAGRTDTQYF.

The gene calls are TRBV4-3 and TRBJ2-1; 11 nucleotides align to TRBD2. Germline trimming cut 1 base from V and 1 base from J; bases unmatched to any gene: 0. CDR3 size: 16 residues. CDR1 is LGHNA, CDR2 YSLEER, per germline. In DNA form, the CDR3 reads TGCGCCAGCAGCCAAGGACTAGCGGGATCCTACAATGAGCAGTTCTTC. This sequence encodes CASSQGLAGSYNEQFF.

A few counts support this clonotype. The V call is TRBV20-1, the J call TRBJ1-5; 11 bases align to TRBD1. Germline lookup yields CDR1 DFQATT and CDR2 SNEGSKA (reference sequence). After removal of 3 bases from V and 2 bases from J, the junction contained 15 bases not matched to a gene. The CDR3 has 19 amino acids. The CDR3 region has the DNA TGCAGTGCTAGCTCCTTGTCGGGACAGGGGGACCCGGGCAATCAGCCCCAGCATTTT. Its translation: CSASSLSGQGDPGNQPQHF.

This clonotype qualifies as medium-sized (0.01 to 0.1%). The V and J genes are TRBV20-1 and TRBJ1-6; a weak D match, TRBD1 (6 bases). The V and J ends lost 1 base and 8 bases respectively, with 15 bases between them. CDR3 size: 15 residues. Germline CDR1 and CDR2: DFQATT and SNEGSKA (reference sequence). The CDR3 DNA follows: TGCAGTGCTAGAGTTTTTCAGGGGCATCATTCACCCCTCCACTTT. This sequence encodes CSARVFQGHHSPLHF.

This clonotype is labeled medium-sized (0.01 to 0.1%). This rearrangement joins TRBV20-1 to TRBJ1-5, with D maybe TRBD1 (5 bases). The CDR3 runs to 14 residues. In germline, CDR1 is DFQATT, CDR2 SNEGSKA (reference sequence). The V and J ends lost 0 bases and 2 bases respectively, with 8 bases between them. In DNA form, the CDR3 reads TGCAGTGCTAGAGATTCGGGGGGCAATCAGCCCCAGCATTTT. It yields the protein CSARDSGGNQPQHF.

In its sample, this clonotype was seen a few times. This rearrangement joins TRBV20-1 to TRBJ1-1; a possible D gene is TRBD1 (6 bases). This CDR3 comprises 14 residues. The germline CDR1 and CDR2 sequences are DFQATT and SNEGSKA (reference sequence). Trimming pared 7 bases from V and 0 bases from J, leaving 15 bases between. CDR3 sequence reads: CSERGQTMNTEAFF. The CDR3 bases are TGCAGTGAAAGAGGACAGACTATGAACACTGAAGCTTTCTTT.

By sample share, this clonotype is medium-sized. V gene TRBV28 combines with J gene TRBJ1-6, with TRBD1 matching over 7 bases. Germline V gives CDR1 MDHEN, CDR2 SYDVKM. The CDR3 is 12 residues long. Trimming at V came to 6 bases and at J to 10 bases, leaving 3 bases not matched to a gene. The CDR3 DNA reads TGTGCCAGCAGCTTAGGGGGCTCACCCCTCCACTTT. Translation gives CASSLGGSPLHF. Full variable domain (outside the CDR3, taken from reference TRBV28 and TRBJ1-6): DVKVTQSSRYLVKRTGEKVFLECVQDMDHENMFWYRQDPGLGLRLIYFSYDVKMKEKGDIPEGYSVSREKKERFSLILESASTNQTSMYLCASSLGGSPLHFGNGTRLTVT.

The rearrangement uses TRBV11-2 and TRBJ2-7; no firm D call. The length of the CDR3 is 15 residues. CDR1 and CDR2 (germline): SGHAT, FQNNGV. The V end was cut by 5 bases, the J end by 1 base, with 15 bases between. CDR3 region: CASSPAGVWSYEQYF. CDR3 DNA sequence: TGTGCCAGCAGCCCGGCCGGTGTATGGTCCTACGAGCAGTACTTC.

Judged by abundance, this clonotype is medium-sized (0.01 to 0.1%). The chain links TRBV20-1 to TRBJ2-1; perhaps D is TRBD1 or TRBD2 (6 bases each). The CDR3 is 15 amino acids. Trimming took off 1 base at V and 5 bases at J, with 15 bases between the two ends. Germline V lookup: CDR1 DFQATT, CDR2 SNEGSKA (reference sequence). CDR3: CSARVERGRHNEQFF. The CDR3 region has the DNA TGCAGTGCTAGAGTGGAACGGGGGCGACACAATGAGCAGTTCTTC.

This chain joins TRBV5-6 and TRBJ2-5; TRBD2 agrees at 10 bases. Germline CDR1 SGHDT, CDR2 YYEEEE. V gave up 4 bases and J gave up 0 bases; unmatched junction bases: 6. CDR3 size: 16 residues. As DNA, the CDR3 is TGTGCCAGCAGCCCGCCGACTAGCGGGCACCAAGAGACCCAGTACTTC. Residues: CASSPPTSGHQETQYF.

This clonotype was found a few times. The chain combines TRBV7-6 with TRBJ2-3; unclear D gene. This CDR3 has 10 amino acids. Trimming cost V 5 bases and J 6 bases, with 3 bases left between them. The germline V gene encodes CDR1 SGHVS and CDR2 FNYEAQ. As DNA, the CDR3 is TGTGCCAGCAGCGGGGATACGCAGTATTTT. Translated: CASSGDTQYF.

This clonotype is medium-sized. The J gene is TRBJ1-2, the V gene TRBV20-1, with D maybe TRBD1 (5 bases). With 6 bases removed from V and 3 bases from J, the gap between germline ends came to 17 bases. Germline CDR1 DFQATT, CDR2 SNEGSKA (reference sequence). This CDR3 comprises 14 residues. The CDR3 is CSAARAGVYYGYTF. In nucleotides, the CDR3 is TGCAGTGCCGCCCGGGCGGGGGTGTACTATGGCTACACCTTC.

The gene calls are TRBV28 and TRBJ1-6; 12 nucleotides line up with TRBD1. The CDR3 sequence is 19 residues long. V trimming: 4 bases; J trimming: 9 bases; junction bases outside the gene matches: 16. Germline V gene sequence: CDR1 MDHEN, CDR2 SYDVKM. CDR3 region: CASSSPGQGARGIGSPLHF. DNA for the CDR3: TGTGCCAGCAGTTCACCGGGACAGGGGGCGCGGGGGATAGGTTCACCCCTCCACTTT.

This clonotype was counted only a few times. This chain joins TRBV28 and TRBJ2-3, with 9 bases matching TRBD1. J lost 6 bases, V lost 3 bases, and 19 bases had no gene match. The CDR3 is 19 residues long. The V gene's germline CDR1 is MDHEN and CDR2 SYDVKM. Here the CDR3 DNA reads TGTGCCAGCAGTTTTGGAGTCCTAGGACAGGGGAGCGCAGTCGATACGCAGTATTTT. Its translation: CASSFGVLGQGSAVDTQYF. The full variable domain, with the rest looked up from reference TRBV28 and TRBJ2-3, is DVKVTQSSRYLVKRTGEKVFLECVQDMDHENMFWYRQDPGLGLRLIYFSYDVKMKEKGDIPEGYSVSREKKERFSLILESASTNQTSMYLCASSFGVLGQGSAVDTQYFGPGTRLTVL.

By its share, this clonotype is medium-sized. The chain has TRBV28 and TRBJ2-5; D remains ambiguous. The CDR3 loop spans 15 amino acids. The germline V gene has CDR1 MDHEN and CDR2 SYDVKM. V gave up 3 bases and J gave up 1 base, with 12 bases separating them. The CDR3 bases are TGTGCCAGCAGTTTTCAGTCTGCCCCCCAAGAGACCCAGTACTTC. It codes for CASSFQSAPQETQYF. Full variable domain (rest looked up from reference TRBV28 and TRBJ2-5): DVKVTQSSRYLVKRTGEKVFLECVQDMDHENMFWYRQDPGLGLRLIYFSYDVKMKEKGDIPEGYSVSREKKERFSLILESASTNQTSMYLCASSFQSAPQETQYFGPGTRLLVL.

The genes are TRBV7-9 and TRBJ1-2; D is unresolved. V lost 1 base and J lost 7, with 10 bases in between. The germline V gene encodes CDR1 SEHNR and CDR2 FQNEAQ (reference sequence). This CDR3 comprises 13 residues. CDR3 in DNA: TGTGCCAGCAGCTTAGAAGGGCCGTTTGGCTACACCTTC. It translates to CASSLEGPFGYTF.

J is TRBJ1-2 and V is TRBV5-6; D uncertain. Germline CDR1 reads SGHDT; CDR2 reads YYEEEE. This CDR3 region has 14 residues. Deletions cut 1 base from V and 5 bases from J, with 12 bases between. CDR3 in DNA: TGTGCCAGCAGCTTGAGAGTAACTCCTTATGGCTACACCTTC. Residues: CASSLRVTPYGYTF. The full variable domain, in which reference TRBV5-6 and TRBJ1-2 provide the parts outside the CDR3, is DAGVTQSPTHLIKTRGQQVTLRCSPKSGHDTVSWYQQALGQGPQFIFQYYEEEERQRGNFPDRFSGHQFPNYSSELNVNALLLGDSALYLCASSLRVTPYGYTFGSGTRLTVV.

This clonotype was observed a few times. The chain carries TRBV20-1 and TRBJ2-3; a weak D match, TRBD2 (5 bases). This CDR3 has 15 residues. Germline V gives CDR1 DFQATT, CDR2 SNEGSKA (reference sequence). The V end was cut by 5 bases, the J end by 0 bases, with 15 bases between. CDR3 bases: TGCAGTGCTTTTAACGGACTTCCCAGCACAGATACGCAGTATTTT. It specifies CSAFNGLPSTDTQYF.

This clonotype is deemed medium-sized (0.01 to 0.1%). The V call is TRBV15, the J call TRBJ1-6; 10 positions match TRBD1. This CDR3 is 15 amino acids long. CDR1 is LNHNV, CDR2 YYDKDF, per germline (reference sequence). J was trimmed by 12 bases and V by 5 bases; bases with no gene match: 10. This CDR3 is CATSRLTGGDLPLHF. In DNA form, the CDR3 reads TGTGCCACCAGCCGACTGACAGGGGGCGATTTACCCCTCCACTTT.

The chain recombines TRBV6-5 with TRBJ1-2; a possible D gene is TRBD1 (6 bases). V lost 2 bases and J 8 bases, leaving 9 bases between the germline ends. This CDR3 region has 12 residues. The germline CDR1 and CDR2 sequences are MNHEY and SVGAGI. The CDR3 loop is CASSYEGGGYTF. CDR3 nucleotide sequence: TGTGCCAGCAGTTACGAGGGGGGCGGCTACACCTTC.

This clonotype appeared a few times. V usage is TRBV7-2 and J usage is TRBJ2-7; 9 bases map to TRBD2. The germline V gene has CDR1 SGHTA and CDR2 FQGNSA. The trim removed 1 base at V and 5 bases at J, leaving 12 bases unmatched. The CDR3 spans 17 residues. The CDR3 spells CASSLGSWAGGRNEQYF. In DNA form, the CDR3 reads TGTGCCAGCAGCTTAGGGTCCTGGGCGGGAGGGCGGAACGAGCAGTACTTC. Together with reference TRBV7-2 and TRBJ2-7, the CDR3 gives the full variable domain: GAGVSQSPSNKVTEKGKDVELRCDPISGHTALYWYRQSLGQGLEFLIYFQGNSAPDKSGLPSDRFSAERTGGSVSTLTIQRTQQEDSAVYLCASSLGSWAGGRNEQYFGPGTRLTVT.

This clonotype was seen more than once but under ten times. The CDR3 sequence: CSARRGGRGTDTQYF. In nucleotides, the CDR3 is TGCAGTGCTAGAAGGGGGGGCCGAGGCACAGATACGCAGTATTTT. The chain couples TRBV20-1 to TRBJ2-3, with D tentatively TRBD2 (7 bases). This CDR3 has 15 residues. Trimming took 2 bases from V and 1 from J, leaving 13 bases between them. Germline V gives CDR1 DFQATT, CDR2 SNEGSKA (reference sequence).

By share, this clonotype ranks as medium-sized. This chain uses TRBV6-4 with TRBJ2-3; tentative D call: TRBD2 (5 bases). The CDR3 spans 13 residues. The V gene lost 7 bases and the J gene lost 1 base, with 9 bases spanning the gap. Germline V gives CDR1 MRHNA, CDR2 SNTAGT. CDR3 amino acids: CASNGGGTDTQYF. DNA of the CDR3: TGTGCCAGCAACGGAGGCGGCACAGATACGCAGTATTTT.

The V call is TRBV11-2, the J call TRBJ2-7; D perhaps matches TRBD1 (7 bases). Between the trimmed V and J ends, which lost 1 base and 2 bases, there was a span of 12 bases. Germline assignment: CDR1 SGHAT and CDR2 FQNNGV. The CDR3 extends over 15 amino acids. The CDR3 coding sequence is TGTGCCAGCAGCTTAGTCCCAGGGGGGACCTACGAGCAGTACTTC. Translation: CASSLVPGGTYEQYF.

This clonotype came up once. This chain joins TRBV4-2 and TRBJ1-2; a possible D gene is TRBD1 (5 bases). Per the germline V gene, CDR1 is LGHNA and CDR2 is YNFKEQ. V lost 1 base and J lost 3, with 9 bases in between. The CDR3 totals 14 residues. The chain's CDR3 is CASSQAGADYGYTF. CDR3 sequence (DNA): TGTGCCAGCAGCCAAGCTGGGGCTGACTATGGCTACACCTTC.